This entry concerns a single T cell receptor (beta chain). A much more abundant neighbour one base away suggests this may be a read error. The data originate from a study of tumor-infiltrating lymphocytes in primary liver carcinoma. As for the study in general: These patients were men and women whose ages were 30 to 69 years.

V lost 4 bases, J lost 5 bases, and 8 bases stayed unmatched. The CDR3 runs 15 residues. Germline CDR1 is LGHNA and CDR2 is YNFKEQ. Synthesis of TCR beta cDNA was carried out from 500 ng total RNA with a constant-region primer. The TCR beta library was amplified through three nested multiplex PCR rounds in a modified ARM-PCR procedure. TRBV1-TRBV30 forward primers paired with a C-beta reverse primer drove the first two PCR rounds, approximately 11 cycles each. Via MiXCR, TCRdb re-called the multiplex PCR reads, giving one row per CDR3 protein. The data hold about 300,000 distinct CDR3 sequences, with 65% observed a single time. Unsorted whole blood served as the source of blood RNA, and germline DNA was extracted as well.

The sequence was collected from a man aged 35-49 years with primary liver carcinoma and hepatitis B virus infection. The sample was peripheral blood. The rearrangement uses TRBV4-2 and TRBJ2-1; 7 bases line up with TRBD2. The CDR3 loop reads CASSLRLAANNEQFF. CDR3 in DNA: TGTGCCAGCAGCCTGAGACTAGCCGCCAACAATGAGCAGTTCTTC.